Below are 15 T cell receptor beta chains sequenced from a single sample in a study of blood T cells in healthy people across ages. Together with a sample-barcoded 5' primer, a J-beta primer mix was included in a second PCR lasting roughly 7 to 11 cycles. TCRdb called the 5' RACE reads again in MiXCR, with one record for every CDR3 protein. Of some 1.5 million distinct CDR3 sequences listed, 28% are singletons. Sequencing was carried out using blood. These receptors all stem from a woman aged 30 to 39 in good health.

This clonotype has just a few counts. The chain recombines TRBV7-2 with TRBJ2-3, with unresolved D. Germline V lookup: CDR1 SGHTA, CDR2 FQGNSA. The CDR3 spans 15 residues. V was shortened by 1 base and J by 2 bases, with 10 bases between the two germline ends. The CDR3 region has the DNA TGTGCCAGCAGCTTAGACCCTTACCCCACAGATACGCAGTATTTT. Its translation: CASSLDPYPTDTQYF.

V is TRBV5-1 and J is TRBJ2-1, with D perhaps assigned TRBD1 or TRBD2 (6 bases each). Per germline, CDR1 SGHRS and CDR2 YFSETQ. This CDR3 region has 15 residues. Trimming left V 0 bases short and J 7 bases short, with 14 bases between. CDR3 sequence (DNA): TGCGCCAGCAGCTTGGCGGGGGCCGACGGGAATGAGCAGTTCTTC. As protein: CASSLAGADGNEQFF.

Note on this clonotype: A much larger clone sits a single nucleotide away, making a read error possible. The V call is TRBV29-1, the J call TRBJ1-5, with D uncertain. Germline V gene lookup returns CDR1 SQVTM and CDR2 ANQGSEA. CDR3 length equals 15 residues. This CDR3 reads CSVVQGLGGNQPLHF. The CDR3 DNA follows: TGCAGCGTTGTTCAAGGGCTCGGCGGTAATCAGCCCCTGCATTTT.

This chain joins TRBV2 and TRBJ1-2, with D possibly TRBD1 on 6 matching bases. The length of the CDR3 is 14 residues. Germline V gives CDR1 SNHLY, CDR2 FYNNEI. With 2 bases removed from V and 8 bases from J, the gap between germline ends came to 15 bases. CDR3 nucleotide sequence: TGTGCCAGCAGTGAACTGAGACAGGTCTACGGCTACACCTTC. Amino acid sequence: CASSELRQVYGYTF. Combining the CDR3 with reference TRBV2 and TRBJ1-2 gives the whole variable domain EPEVTQTPSHQVTQMGQEVILRCVPISNHLYFYWYRQILGQKVEFLVSFYNNEISEKSEIFDDQFSVERPDGSNFTLKIRSTKLEDSAMYFCASSELRQVYGYTFGSGTRLTVV.

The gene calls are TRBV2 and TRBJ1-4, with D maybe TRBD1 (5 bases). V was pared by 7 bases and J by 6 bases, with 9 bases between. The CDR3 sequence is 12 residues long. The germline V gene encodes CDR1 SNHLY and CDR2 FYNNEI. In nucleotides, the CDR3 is TGTGCCAGCAAAGGACAAGATGAAAAACTGTTTTTT. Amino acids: CASKGQDEKLFF.

The CDR3 sequence is CASSFGYSADTQYF. The CDR3 nucleotides are TGTGCCAGCAGTTTTGGCTATAGCGCAGATACGCAGTATTTT. The chain employs TRBV12-3 or TRBV12-4 and TRBJ2-3; possible D gene TRBD2, 5 bases. V gave up 3 bases and J gave up 4 bases, with 11 bases separating them. This CDR3 comprises 14 residues.

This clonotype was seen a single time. Here the CDR3 DNA reads TGTGCCAGCAGCGCAGAGTTAGTTGAGACCCAGTACTTC. The encoded protein is CASSAELVETQYF. The chain has TRBV7-2 and TRBJ2-5, with D unclear. Trimming removed 5 bases from V and 5 bases from J, with 12 bases in between. The germline gives CDR1 SGHTA, CDR2 FQGNSA. The CDR3 sequence is 13 residues long. Drawing the rest from reference TRBV7-2 and TRBJ2-5, the complete variable domain is GAGVSQSPSNKVTEKGKDVELRCDPISGHTALYWYRQSLGQGLEFLIYFQGNSAPDKSGLPSDRFSAERTGGSVSTLTIQRTQQEDSAVYLCASSAELVETQYFGPGTRLLVL.

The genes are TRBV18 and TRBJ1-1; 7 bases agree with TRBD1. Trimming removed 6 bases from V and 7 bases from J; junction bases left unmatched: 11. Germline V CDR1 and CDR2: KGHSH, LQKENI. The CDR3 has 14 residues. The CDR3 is CASSRDRDGSEAFF. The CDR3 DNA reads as TGTGCCAGCTCGCGAGACAGGGATGGGAGTGAAGCTTTCTTT.

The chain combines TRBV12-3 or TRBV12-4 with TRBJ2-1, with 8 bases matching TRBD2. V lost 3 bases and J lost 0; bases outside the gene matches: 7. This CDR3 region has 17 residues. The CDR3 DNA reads TGTGCCAGCAGTTTCGTAGTAGCGGGACGCTCCTACAATGAGCAGTTCTTC. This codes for CASSFVVAGRSYNEQFF.

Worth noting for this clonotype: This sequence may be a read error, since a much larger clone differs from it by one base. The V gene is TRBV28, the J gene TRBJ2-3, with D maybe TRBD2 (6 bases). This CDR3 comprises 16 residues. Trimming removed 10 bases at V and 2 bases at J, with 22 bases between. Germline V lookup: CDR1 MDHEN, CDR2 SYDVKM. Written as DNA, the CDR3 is TGTGCCAACAGACGAGGGAGGACTAAGGACACAGATACGCAGTATTTT. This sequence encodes CANRRGRTKDTDTQYF.

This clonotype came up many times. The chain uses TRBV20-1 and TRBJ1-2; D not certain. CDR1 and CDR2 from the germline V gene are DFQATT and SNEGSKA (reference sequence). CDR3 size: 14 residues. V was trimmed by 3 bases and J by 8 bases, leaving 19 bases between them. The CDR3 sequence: CSARDELDNGGYTF. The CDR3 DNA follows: TGCAGTGCTAGGGACGAACTGGATAATGGCGGCTACACCTTC.

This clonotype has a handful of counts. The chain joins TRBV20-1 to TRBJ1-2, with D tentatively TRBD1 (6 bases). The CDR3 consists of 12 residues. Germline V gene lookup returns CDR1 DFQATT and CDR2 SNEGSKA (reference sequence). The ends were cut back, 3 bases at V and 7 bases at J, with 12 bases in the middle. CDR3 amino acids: CSASPGAGGYTF. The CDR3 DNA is TGCAGTGCTAGCCCGGGGGCAGGTGGCTACACCTTC.

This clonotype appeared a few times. In DNA, the CDR3 is TGCGCCAGCAGCCCGAACGGGGAGAGCACAGATACGCAGTATTTT. Its protein is CASSPNGESTDTQYF. This chain connects TRBV5-1 to TRBJ2-3, with D perhaps TRBD2 (5 bases). Trimming removed 4 bases at V and 0 bases at J, with 12 bases between. The CDR3 runs 15 residues. Per the germline V gene, CDR1 is SGHRS and CDR2 is YFSETQ.

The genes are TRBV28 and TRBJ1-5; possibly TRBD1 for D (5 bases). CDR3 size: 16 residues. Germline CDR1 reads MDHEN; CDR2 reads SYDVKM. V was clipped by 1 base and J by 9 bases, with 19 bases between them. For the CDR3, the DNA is TGTGCCAGCAGTTTATTACCAGGGAGAGTAGGTCGGCCCCAGCATTTT. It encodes CASSLLPGRVGRPQHF.

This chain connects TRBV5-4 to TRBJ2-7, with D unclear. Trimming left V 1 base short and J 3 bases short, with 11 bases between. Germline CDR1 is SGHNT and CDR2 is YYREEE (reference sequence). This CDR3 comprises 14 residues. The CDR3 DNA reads TGTGCCAGCAGCTTGAAGGGTTCTGACTACGAGCAGTACTTC. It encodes CASSLKGSDYEQYF.